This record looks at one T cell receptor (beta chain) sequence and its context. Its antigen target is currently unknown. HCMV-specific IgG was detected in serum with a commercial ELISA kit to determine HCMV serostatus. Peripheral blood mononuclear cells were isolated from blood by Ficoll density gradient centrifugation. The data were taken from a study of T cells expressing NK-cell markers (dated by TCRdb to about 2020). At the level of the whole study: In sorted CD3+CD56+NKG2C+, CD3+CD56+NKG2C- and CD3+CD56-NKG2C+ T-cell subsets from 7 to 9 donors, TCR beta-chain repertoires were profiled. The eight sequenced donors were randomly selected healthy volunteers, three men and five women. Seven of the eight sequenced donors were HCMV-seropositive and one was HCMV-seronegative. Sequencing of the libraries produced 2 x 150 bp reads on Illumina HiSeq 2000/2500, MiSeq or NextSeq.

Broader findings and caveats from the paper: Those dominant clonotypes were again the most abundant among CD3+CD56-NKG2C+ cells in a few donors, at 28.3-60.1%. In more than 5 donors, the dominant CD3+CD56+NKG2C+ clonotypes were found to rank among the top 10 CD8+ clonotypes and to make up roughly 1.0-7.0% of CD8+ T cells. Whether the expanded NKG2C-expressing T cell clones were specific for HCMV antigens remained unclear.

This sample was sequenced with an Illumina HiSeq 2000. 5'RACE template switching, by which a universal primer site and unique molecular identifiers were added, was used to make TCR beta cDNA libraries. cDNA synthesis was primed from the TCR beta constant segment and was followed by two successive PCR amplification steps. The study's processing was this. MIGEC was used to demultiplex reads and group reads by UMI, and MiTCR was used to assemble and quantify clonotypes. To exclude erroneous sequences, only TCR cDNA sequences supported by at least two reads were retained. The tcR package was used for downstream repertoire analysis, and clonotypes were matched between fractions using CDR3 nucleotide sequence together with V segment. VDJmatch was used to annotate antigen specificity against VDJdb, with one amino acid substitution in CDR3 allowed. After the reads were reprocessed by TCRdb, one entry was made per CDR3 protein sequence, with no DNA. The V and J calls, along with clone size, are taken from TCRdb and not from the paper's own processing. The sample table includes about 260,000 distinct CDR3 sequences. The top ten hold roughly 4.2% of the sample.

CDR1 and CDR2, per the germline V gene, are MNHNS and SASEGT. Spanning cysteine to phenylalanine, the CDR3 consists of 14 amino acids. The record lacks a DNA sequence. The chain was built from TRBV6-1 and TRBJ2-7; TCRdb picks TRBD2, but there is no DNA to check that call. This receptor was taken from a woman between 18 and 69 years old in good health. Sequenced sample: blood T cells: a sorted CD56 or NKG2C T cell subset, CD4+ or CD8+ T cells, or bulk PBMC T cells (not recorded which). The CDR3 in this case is CASTRTSGSYEQYF.